What follows is one TCR beta chain and its context. Its antigen has not been determined. Base qualities are missing; no much larger clone stands one base away. These data are taken from a study of blood T cell repertoires in COVID-19 (dated by TCRdb to about 2020). Concerning the study at large: Collaborator samples came from the United States, Italy and Spain and covered acute and convalescent phases of COVID-19. The prospective study material was composed of cDNA or gDNA derived from T cells, B-cell-depleted T cells, or PBMCs. Subjects who had been exposed to COVID-19, were actively infected with it, or had recovered from it provided the deeply sampled blood TCRbeta repertoires that made up the dataset. The repertoires were released in a freely available public database intended as a resource for research on the immune response to SARS-CoV-2. Samples came from the ongoing ImmuneRACE study (first 160 participants) plus 1,254 subjects from 6 global collaborators. Sample metadata almost always included a de-identified subject ID, COVID-19 status, age in years and sex. Where available, HLA class I and class II types were taken from metadata supplied by the sample provider and were not determined by assay-based typing. The research as a whole found: The amount of clinical and demographic metadata varied by source and participant and was provided uncurated.

In the prospective study, participants were about 18 to 95 years old, resided in around 25 geographic areas of the United States, and were enrolled through a virtual design. To assign participants to cohorts, the prospective study relied on clinical history that participants themselves reported in a screening survey and a study questionnaire. ImmuneRACE Cohort 3 recovered participants were defined by two consecutive negative NP/OP PCR tests, healthcare professional clearance, or symptom resolution. Mobile phlebotomists in the prospective study collected whole blood, serum and a nasopharyngeal or oropharyngeal swab from every participant. Over an approximately two-month period, participants in the prospective study had the option of providing additional blood draws and questionnaires. Prospective study blood samples were shipped either frozen or at room temperature before DNA extraction. The immunoSEQ Assay, a bias-controlled multiplex PCR, was used to amplify TCRbeta CDR3 regions from genomic DNA. The paper's data handling went like this. Nucleated cell counts per sample were estimated from amplification of reference gene primers within the assay. To quantify the absolute abundance of each unique TCRbeta CDR3 rearrangement, sequence reads were collapsed and filtered. For each sample, productive Simpson clonality was calculated as the square root of Simpson's diversity index across productive rearrangements. What TCRdb holds here is the immuneACCESS table cut down to in-frame rearrangements. Part of the clones is not present; checked against another copy, under half of the missing clones reflect an unresolved V gene, and the others are unexplained. The V and J calls and the clone size are those of that table, but D and trimming were determined from the DNA. The table for this sample lists some 150,000 clones; around 79% of them were counted only once. Around 2.9% of the sample belongs to the ten largest clones.

Here V drops 8 bases and J drops 7 bases, and the junction holds 8 bases not matched to any gene. Inclusive of the bounding cysteine and phenylalanine, the CDR3 is 14 residues long. Left in the record is the CDR3 DNA by itself, 42 bases read in frame from the first base. The germline V gene provides CDR1 MNHEY and CDR2 SVGAGI. The source material was PBMCs or T cells enriched from blood (not recorded which). The origin of this receptor is a woman between 50 and 59 years old who had recovered from COVID-19. Recombination joined TRBV6-5 with TRBJ1-4, with 9 junctional bases fitting TRBD1. The CDR3 region reads CASGDREVVEKLFF. The nucleotide sequence reads as follows: TGTGCCAGCGGGGACAGGGAAGTGGTTGAAAAACTGTTTTTT.